Following are 23 T cell receptor beta chains from one sample sequenced in a study of Ad26.COV2.S vaccination and SARS-CoV-2 variants. Assay used: immunoSEQ multiplex PCR; TCRdb lists only in-frame clones, some missing. The data show some 520,000 clones, with around 85% seen just once and more than 10% held by the top ten. Stated treatment: some 20 received Ad26.COV2.S at low or high dose, single or two shots; five or six received placebo; per-sample allocation not given. The study sampled participants on day 63 after the first vaccine or placebo injection. The sample consisted of peripheral blood, taken in a trial of Ad26.COV2.S vaccine versus placebo. These receptors all stem from a person between 18 and 59 years old who received the Ad26.COV2.S COVID-19 vaccine or a placebo.

The V call is TRBV6-5, the J call TRBJ2-7; D remains unclear. CDR3 length: 14 amino acids. Germline V gives CDR1 MNHEY, CDR2 SVGAGI. Trimming removed 6 bases from V and 0 bases from J, with 12 bases in between. Here the CDR3 reads CASRLSGYSYEQYF. The CDR3, as DNA: TGTGCCAGCAGGCTCTCCGGCTACTCCTACGAGCAGTACTTC.

This clone was found once. CDR3 DNA sequence: TGTGCCTGGGACAGGCGGAATTCACCCCTCCACTTT. Translation gives CAWDRRNSPLHF. V is TRBV30 and J is TRBJ1-6; D is perhaps TRBD1 (6 bases). The CDR3 has 12 amino acids. V was clipped by 5 bases and J by 7 bases, with 9 bases between them. Germline V CDR1 and CDR2: GTSNPN, SVGIG (reference sequence). The full variable domain, in which reference TRBV30 and TRBJ1-6 provide the parts outside the CDR3, is SQTIHQWPATLVQPVGSPLSLECTVEGTSNPNLYWYRQAAGRGLQLLFYSVGIGQISSEVPQNLSASRPQDRQFILSSKKLLLSDSGFYLCAWDRRNSPLHFGNGTRLTVT.

V gene TRBV2 combines with J gene TRBJ2-1; TRBD2 aligns across 12 bases. This CDR3 is built from 15 residues. CDR1 and CDR2 (germline): SNHLY, FYNNEI. J was trimmed by 7 bases and V by 8 bases; bases with no gene match: 9. The CDR3 DNA reads as TGTGCCAGCCGCGGACTAGCGGGAATCCTGAATGAGCAGTTCTTC. Its translation is CASRGLAGILNEQFF. Filled out from reference TRBV2 and TRBJ2-1, the complete variable domain reads EPEVTQTPSHQVTQMGQEVILRCVPISNHLYFYWYRQILGQKVEFLVSFYNNEISEKSEIFDDQFSVERPDGSNFTLKIRSTKLEDSAMYFCASRGLAGILNEQFFGPGTRLTVL.

The V and J genes are TRBV29-1 and TRBJ1-2; 9 bases map to TRBD1. The V segment lost 7 bases and the J segment 8 bases; nucleotides outside the gene matches: 8. CDR1 and CDR2 from the germline V gene are SQVTM and ANQGSEA. The CDR3 covers 12 residues. This chain's CDR3 is CSDGTGSVGYTF. CDR3 nucleotides: TGCAGCGACGGGACAGGGTCGGTCGGCTACACCTTC.

This sequence joins TRBV11-3 and TRBJ2-1, with TRBD2 identical over 15 bases. This CDR3 spans 18 amino acids. The germline CDR1 and CDR2 sequences are SGHNT and YENEEA. With 6 bases clipped from V and 7 bases from J, the junction kept 13 bases outside the gene matches. CDR3 protein: CASRMSQGLAGGPNEQFF. The CDR3 coding sequence is TGTGCCAGCAGGATGAGTCAAGGACTAGCGGGAGGGCCTAATGAGCAGTTCTTC.

The chain joins TRBV11-2 to TRBJ2-7, with TRBD2 identical over 8 bases. Germline assignment: CDR1 SGHAT and CDR2 FQNNGV. This CDR3 spans 13 amino acids. V lost 5 bases to trimming and J lost 6 bases; unmatched junction nucleotides: 6. DNA of the CDR3: TGTGCCAGCAGCACGGGACTAGTTCGCGAGCAGTACTTC. This encodes CASSTGLVREQYF.

The gene calls are TRBV7-9 and TRBJ2-1; TRBD2 is a possible D gene (6 bases). V was trimmed by 5 bases and J by 2 bases, leaving 13 bases between them. The CDR3 contains 15 residues. Germline values: CDR1 SEHNR, CDR2 FQNEAQ (reference sequence). DNA of the CDR3: TGTGCCAGCAGCCCTAGTAGCGGCACCTACAATGAGCAGTTCTTC. Translation: CASSPSSGTYNEQFF.

The gene calls are TRBV5-4 and TRBJ2-2, with a tentative D call TRBD1 (7 bases). V lost 0 bases to trimming and J lost 4 bases, with 13 bases between them. This CDR3 has 16 amino acids. CDR1 is SGHNT, CDR2 YYREEE, per germline (reference sequence). The CDR3 loop is CASSLAPGGGTGELFF. The CDR3 nucleotides read TGTGCCAGCAGCTTGGCCCCAGGGGGAGGCACCGGGGAGCTGTTTTTT.

The rearrangement links TRBV30 to TRBJ2-7; a weak D match, TRBD1 (5 bases). This CDR3 region has 13 residues. Germline CDR1 GTSNPN, CDR2 SVGIG (reference sequence). Trimming stripped 4 bases from V and 8 bases from J, with 18 bases between. CDR3 DNA: TGTGCCTGGACCGTACCAGGGTTCAGTAAGCAGTACTTC. This codes for CAWTVPGFSKQYF. Complete variable domain (other parts from reference TRBV30 and TRBJ2-7): SQTIHQWPATLVQPVGSPLSLECTVEGTSNPNLYWYRQAAGRGLQLLFYSVGIGQISSEVPQNLSASRPQDRQFILSSKKLLLSDSGFYLCAWTVPGFSKQYFGPGTRLTVT.

The J gene is TRBJ2-3, the V gene TRBV4-2, with 7 bases matching TRBD2. The V gene's germline CDR1 is LGHNA and CDR2 YNFKEQ. The length of the CDR3 is 17 residues. With 5 bases clipped from V and 1 base from J, the junction kept 12 bases outside the gene matches. CDR3 in amino acids: CASSVDVAGVGTDTQYF. The CDR3 nucleotides are TGTGCCAGCAGCGTAGATGTTGCGGGAGTAGGCACAGATACGCAGTATTTT.

V gene TRBV19 combines with J gene TRBJ1-6; TRBD1 is a possible D gene (5 bases). The CDR3 runs to 16 residues. The V gene's germline CDR1 is LNHDA and CDR2 SQIVND (reference sequence). Trimming stripped 1 base from V and 9 bases from J, with 16 bases between. CDR3 bases: TGTGCCAGTAGTATAGGGGGCACAGGTGGCGTTTCACCCCTCCACTTT. Amino acid sequence: CASSIGGTGGVSPLHF.

The chain is built from TRBV28 and TRBJ2-1, with 9 positions matching TRBD2. J gave up 8 bases and V 5 bases, and 10 bases lay outside the gene matches. Germline CDR1 MDHEN, CDR2 SYDVKM. The CDR3 runs to 15 residues. The CDR3 nucleotides read TGTGCCAGCAGTCCCAATAGCGGGGGTTACTATGAGCAGTTCTTC. Protein: CASSPNSGGYYEQFF.

The chain employs TRBV2 and TRBJ1-3; D is unclear. CDR3 length: 13 amino acids. Trimming left V 7 bases short and J 4 bases short, with 11 bases between. CDR1 is SNHLY and CDR2 is FYNNEI in the germline V gene. The CDR3 bases are TGTGCCAGCAACGCCGGCGTGGGAAACACCATATATTTT. This translates into CASNAGVGNTIYF.

The V call is TRBV10-3, the J call TRBJ2-3; 10 bases align to TRBD2. Germline CDR1 reads ENHRY; CDR2 reads SYGVKD. There are 19 residues in the CDR3. The ends lost 4 bases at V and 5 bases at J; junction bases unmatched: 18. This CDR3 is CAISGSPLAGLQAEDTQYF. In DNA form, the CDR3 reads TGTGCCATCAGTGGTTCCCCACTAGCGGGACTACAAGCAGAAGATACGCAGTATTTT.

The chain has TRBV11-3 and TRBJ1-2; 8 positions agree with TRBD1. The ends lost 2 bases at V and 6 bases at J; junction bases unmatched: 5. Per the germline V gene, CDR1 is SGHNT and CDR2 is YENEEA. The CDR3 has 14 amino acids. CDR3 amino acids: CASSLNDRGHGYTF. In DNA, the CDR3 is TGTGCCAGCAGCTTAAACGACAGGGGACATGGCTACACCTTC.

The V and J genes are TRBV7-3 and TRBJ2-3; 11 nucleotides line up with TRBD2. Germline CDR1 and CDR2: SGHTA and FQGTGA. V lost 5 bases, J lost 0 bases, and 7 bases stayed unmatched. The CDR3 covers 17 residues. CDR3 in amino acids: CASSPPGLAGSTDTQYF. The CDR3 region has the DNA TGTGCCAGCAGCCCACCCGGACTAGCGGGCAGCACAGATACGCAGTATTTT.

The chain has TRBV7-2 and TRBJ1-2; D is possibly TRBD1 (6 bases). The CDR3 runs 15 residues. The germline V gene encodes CDR1 SGHTA and CDR2 FQGNSA. The V end lost 4 bases, the J end lost 6 bases, and 18 bases lay between the germline ends. CDR3 loop: CASSSRGGAANGYTF. The DNA of the CDR3 is TGTGCCAGCAGCTCCCGGGGGGGCGCGGCTAATGGCTACACCTTC.

The chain uses TRBV12-3 or TRBV12-4 and TRBJ1-6; possibly TRBD1 for D (5 bases). The CDR3 is 13 residues long. With 10 bases removed from V and 5 bases from J, the gap between germline ends came to 12 bases. The CDR3 here is CATTGQNNSPLHF. The DNA of the CDR3 is TGTGCCACCACGGGGCAGAATAATTCACCCCTCCACTTT.

The CDR3 DNA reads TGCGCCAGCAGTGAGTCACGCAGGTTTAATCAGCCCCAGCATTTT. Residues: CASSESRRFNQPQHF. The rearrangement links TRBV10-2 to TRBJ1-5; no reliable D call. The length of the CDR3 is 15 residues. Germline V gives CDR1 WSHSY, CDR2 SAAADI. V lost 0 bases and J 4 bases, leaving 10 bases between the germline ends.

The genes are TRBV25-1 and TRBJ1-1; the D is unclear. Trimming removed 3 bases at V and 5 bases at J, with 7 bases between. This CDR3 region has 12 residues. Germline loops: CDR1 MGHDK, CDR2 SYGVNS. The CDR3: CASSDLRTEAFF. The CDR3 DNA sequence: TGTGCCAGCAGTGACCTTCGGACTGAAGCTTTCTTT.

In its sample, this clone was seen a few times. The rearrangement uses TRBV7-9 and TRBJ1-5; TRBD1 aligns across 9 bases. CDR1 and CDR2 (germline): SEHNR, FQNEAQ (reference sequence). Trimming cost V 4 bases and J 15 bases; bases outside gene matches: 4. The CDR3 consists of 11 residues. CDR3 DNA sequence: TGTGCCAGCAGCTCGGGACAGGGTCGGCATTTT. It yields the protein CASSSGQGRHF.

The rearrangement links TRBV30 to TRBJ2-7, with 10 positions matching TRBD1. With 3 bases clipped from V and 3 bases from J, the junction kept 5 bases outside the gene matches. Germline CDR1 and CDR2: GTSNPN and SVGIG (reference sequence). This CDR3 contains 14 residues. The CDR3 DNA follows: TGTGCCTGGAGCCCGGGACAGGGGTTCTACGAGCAGTACTTC. This sequence encodes CAWSPGQGFYEQYF.

This chain uses TRBV25-1 with TRBJ2-3; 7 bases match TRBD1. The length of the CDR3 is 14 residues. V shed 4 bases, J shed 4 bases, and the junction held 5 bases outside the gene matches. The germline V gene has CDR1 MGHDK and CDR2 SYGVNS. CDR3 sequence reads: CASSAQGISDTQYF. CDR3 nucleotides: TGTGCCAGCAGTGCACAGGGGATTTCAGATACGCAGTATTTT.